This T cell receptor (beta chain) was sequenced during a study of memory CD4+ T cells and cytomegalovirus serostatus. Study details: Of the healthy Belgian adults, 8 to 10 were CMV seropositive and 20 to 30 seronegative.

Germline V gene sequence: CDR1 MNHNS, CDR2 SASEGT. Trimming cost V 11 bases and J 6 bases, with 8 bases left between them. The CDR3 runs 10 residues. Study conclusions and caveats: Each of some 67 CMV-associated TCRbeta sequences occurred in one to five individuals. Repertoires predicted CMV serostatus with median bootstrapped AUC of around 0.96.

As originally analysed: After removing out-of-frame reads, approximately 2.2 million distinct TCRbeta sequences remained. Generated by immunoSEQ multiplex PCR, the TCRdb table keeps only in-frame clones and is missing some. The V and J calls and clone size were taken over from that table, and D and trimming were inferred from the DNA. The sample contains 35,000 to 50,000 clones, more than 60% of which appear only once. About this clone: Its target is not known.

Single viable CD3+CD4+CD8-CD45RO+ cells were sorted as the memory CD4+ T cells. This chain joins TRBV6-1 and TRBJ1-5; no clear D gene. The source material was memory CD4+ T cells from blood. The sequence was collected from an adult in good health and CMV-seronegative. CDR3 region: CAWKGQPQHF. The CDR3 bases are TGTGCCTGGAAGGGTCAGCCCCAGCATTTT.